Sequencing of this TCR beta chain was carried out in a study of control samples from healthy donors and cancer patients. The CDR3 covers 15 residues. V was clipped by 2 bases and J by 4 bases, with 14 bases between them. Germline V gene sequence: CDR1 MRHNA, CDR2 SNTAGT. The protocol was immunoSEQ multiplex PCR, while the TCRdb copy is restricted to in-frame clones and leaves out a portion. The sample holds approximately 83,000 clones, approximately 95% seen once. The chain joins TRBV6-4 to TRBJ1-1; D is unclear. Sequencing used blood. The TCR sequence derives from a woman aged 25 to 45 in good health. The CDR3 nucleotides are TGTGCCAGCAGTGACCTGAGTAATCCGGGCACTGAAGCTTTCTTT. It specifies CASSDLSNPGTEAFF.